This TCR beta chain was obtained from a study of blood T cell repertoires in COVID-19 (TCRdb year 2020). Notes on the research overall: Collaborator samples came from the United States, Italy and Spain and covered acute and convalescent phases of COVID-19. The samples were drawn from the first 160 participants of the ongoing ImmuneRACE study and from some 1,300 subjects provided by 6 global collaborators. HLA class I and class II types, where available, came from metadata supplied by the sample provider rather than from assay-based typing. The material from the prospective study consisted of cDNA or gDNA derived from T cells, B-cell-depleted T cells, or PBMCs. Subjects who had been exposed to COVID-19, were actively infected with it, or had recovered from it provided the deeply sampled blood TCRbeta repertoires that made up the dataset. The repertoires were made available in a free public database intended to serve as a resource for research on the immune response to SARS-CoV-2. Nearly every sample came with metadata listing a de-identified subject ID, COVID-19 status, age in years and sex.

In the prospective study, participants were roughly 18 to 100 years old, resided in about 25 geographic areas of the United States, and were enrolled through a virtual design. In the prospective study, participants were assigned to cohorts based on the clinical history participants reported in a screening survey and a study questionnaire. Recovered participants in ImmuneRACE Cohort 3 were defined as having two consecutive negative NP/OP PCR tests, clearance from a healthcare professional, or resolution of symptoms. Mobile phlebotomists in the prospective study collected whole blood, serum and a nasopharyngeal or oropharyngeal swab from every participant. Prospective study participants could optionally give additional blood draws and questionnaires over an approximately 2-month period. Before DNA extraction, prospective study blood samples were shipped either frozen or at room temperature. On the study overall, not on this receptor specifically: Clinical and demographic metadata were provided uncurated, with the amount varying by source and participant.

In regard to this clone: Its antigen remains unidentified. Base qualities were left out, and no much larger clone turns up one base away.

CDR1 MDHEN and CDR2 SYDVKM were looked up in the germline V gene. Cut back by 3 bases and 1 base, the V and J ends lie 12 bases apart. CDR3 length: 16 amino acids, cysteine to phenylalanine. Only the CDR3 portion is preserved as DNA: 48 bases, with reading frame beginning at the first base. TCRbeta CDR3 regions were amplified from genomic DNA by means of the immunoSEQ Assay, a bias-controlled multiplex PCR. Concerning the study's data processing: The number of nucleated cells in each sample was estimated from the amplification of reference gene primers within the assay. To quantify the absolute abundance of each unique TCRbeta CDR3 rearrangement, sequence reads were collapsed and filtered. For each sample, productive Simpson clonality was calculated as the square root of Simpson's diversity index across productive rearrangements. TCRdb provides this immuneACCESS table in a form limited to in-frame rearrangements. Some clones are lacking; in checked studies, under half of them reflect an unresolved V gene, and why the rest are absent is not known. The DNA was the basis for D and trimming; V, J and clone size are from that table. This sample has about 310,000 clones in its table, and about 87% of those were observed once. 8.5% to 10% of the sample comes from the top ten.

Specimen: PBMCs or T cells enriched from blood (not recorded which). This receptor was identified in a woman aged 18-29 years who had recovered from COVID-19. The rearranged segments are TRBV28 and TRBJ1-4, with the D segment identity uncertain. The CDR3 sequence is CASSFARDLTNEKLFF. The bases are TGTGCCAGCAGTTTCGCCCGGGATTTAACTAATGAAAAACTGTTTTTT.